The text below deals with one T cell receptor beta chain. Its antigen is unknown. The data are from a study of CD8+CD57+ T cells in acquired aplastic anemia. Study in general: The average for DNA from sorted CD4+ and CD8+ cells was 3 to 3.5 ug. General study points: Patients and controls had CD8+ Simpson's diversity values that were not significantly distinct.

Profiling that covered TCR beta VDJ and CDR3 relied on genomic DNA as its template. TCRdb independently ran MiXCR on the reads; one entry per CDR3 protein. The data contain some 150,000 distinct CDR3 sequences, 60% to 80% of them seen just once; the ten biggest clones take up approximately 50%. Previously, flow cytometry had revealed CD8+CD57+ cell expansion in the patients chosen for sequencing. No therapy had been given to the patients at the time of blood sampling. The J segment lost 1 base and the V segment lost 10 bases, leaving 11 bases of the junction unmatched. Germline values: CDR1 SGHTA, CDR2 FQGTGA. The CDR3 is 15 amino acids.

Source material: sorted CD4+, CD8+, or CD8+CD57+ T cells (not recorded which) from PBMCs. The origin of this receptor is a human donor with aplastic anemia. V is TRBV7-3 and J is TRBJ2-3, with 7 bases fitting TRBD2. The CDR3 DNA reads as TGTGCCATCAGGGAGGGACCCCATGGCACAGATACGCAGTATTTT. It codes for CAIREGPHGTDTQYF.